Included here is one T cell receptor (beta chain) sequence, with context. This sample is part of a study of blood T cell repertoires in COVID-19. This CDR3 contains 14 residues. Germline V CDR1 and CDR2: SGHRS, YFSETQ. With 2 bases clipped from V and 7 bases from J, the junction kept 5 bases outside the gene matches. Here immunoSEQ multiplex PCR was the method, and the copy in TCRdb shows in-frame clones only, minus some. The sample has approximately 80,000 clones, 88% seen once. The receptor was isolated from a woman over 75 with acute or convalescent COVID-19. The gene calls are TRBV5-1 and TRBJ2-2; 7 nucleotides match TRBD1. Sequencing used peripheral blood. The CDR3 region has the DNA TGCGCCAGCAGCTTCCTGACAGGGAACGGGGAGCTGTTTTTT. Amino acid sequence: CASSFLTGNGELFF.